Reported below is one T cell receptor (beta chain). The data were taken from a study of shared clonotypes between healthy human individuals. Unmatched junction bases numbered 5, after V lost 4 bases and J lost 6 bases. The CDR3 has 14 residues. CDR1 is SGHAT and CDR2 is FQDESV in the germline V gene (reference sequence). Repertoires were generated with immunoSEQ multiplex PCR, while TCRdb's copy carries only in-frame clones and drops some. The repertoire has roughly 1 million clones, around 78% of them found once; the top ten carry approximately 0.56%. The sample was memory CD4+ T cells from PBMCs. As for subset: CD45RA-negative fraction. V is TRBV11-1 and J is TRBJ2-7; 11 positions match TRBD2. The source of this sequence is a man aged 18 to 29 in good health. Some clones in this sample may be carry-over from other donors' samples. CDR3 sequence (DNA): TGTGCCAGCAGCTCTACGACTAGCGGGACCGAGCAGTACTTC. Residues: CASSSTTSGTEQYF.